Sequencing of this TCR beta chain was carried out in a study of human T cells and chemical hapten exposure. Notes on the study in general: Significantly more large CDR3 similarity clusters arose among expanded TCRs than among controls. Because all patients had alopecia, their immune responses might differ from healthy ones.

Time point reported: pre-sensitization, week 0. As to treatment: therapeutic diphenylcyclopropenone sensitization with weekly scalp DPC. Blood draws came before every patch-test application. This clonotype came up a few times. Its antigen is still unknown. The CDR3 is 12 amino acids. Germline V lookup: CDR1 SGHKS, CDR2 YYEKEE (reference sequence). Trimming took 2 bases from V and 8 from J, leaving 10 bases between them. The library labeled individual cDNA molecules by adding unique molecular identifiers to them. TCRdb re-derived calls from the RACE reads in MiXCR, one entry per CDR3 protein. The table lists some 110,000 distinct CDR3 sequences, more than 10% of them singletons.

The rearrangement links TRBV5-5 to TRBJ1-1; no clear D gene. The sequences come from whole blood, collected in connection with sensitization to the hapten diphenylcyclopropenone (DPC). The receptor's source is a woman between 45 and 65 years old with alopecia areata. Some clones in this sample may be carry-over from other donors' samples. CDR3 residues: CASSFPPEEAFF. In DNA form, the CDR3 reads TGTGCCAGCAGCTTCCCCCCCGAAGAAGCTTTCTTT.